One and the same sample provided the 19 T cell receptor beta chains below, sequenced in a study of blood T cells in healthy people across ages. A second PCR, run for 7 to 11 cycles, used a sample-barcoded 5' primer plus a J-beta primer mix. TCRdb passed the 5' RACE reads through MiXCR, listing each CDR3 protein once. The sample shows hundreds of thousands of distinct CDR3 sequences, more than 20% of them seen only once. The sequenced sample was blood. All receptors come from a man in his sixties or seventies in good health.

Only a few counts were recorded for this clonotype. The chain links TRBV7-6 to TRBJ2-1; TRBD2 is a possible D gene (6 bases). In germline, CDR1 is SGHVS, CDR2 FNYEAQ. The V end was cut by 1 base, the J end by 1 base, with 17 bases between. The length of the CDR3 is 18 residues. The CDR3 sequence is CASSLDRLAYYSYNEQFF. CDR3 DNA: TGTGCCAGCAGCTTAGATAGGCTAGCGTACTATTCCTACAATGAGCAGTTCTTC.

This clonotype was found many times. The chain combines TRBV7-2 with TRBJ2-3; 12 bases are a match to TRBD2. V trimming: 6 bases; J trimming: 3 bases; junction bases outside the gene matches: 1. This CDR3 comprises 14 residues. Germline values: CDR1 SGHTA, CDR2 FQGNSA. The CDR3 sequence is CASSTSGRTDTQYF. The DNA of the CDR3 is TGTGCCAGCAGTACTAGCGGGAGGACAGATACGCAGTATTTT.

This clonotype showed up just a few times. The chain couples TRBV10-3 to TRBJ2-7; D possibly corresponds to TRBD2 (6 bases). CDR3 length: 15 amino acids. V dropped 0 bases and J dropped 5 bases, with 14 bases sitting between them. Germline CDR1 and CDR2: ENHRY and SYGVKD. The CDR3 reads CAISESGGSIDEQYF. CDR3 nucleotides: TGTGCCATCAGTGAGTCAGGAGGGTCAATCGACGAGCAGTACTTC.

This clonotype occurred a few times. V gene TRBV28 combines with J gene TRBJ2-4; TRBD1 agrees at 8 bases. The CDR3 spans 15 residues. Trimming removed 3 bases from V and 5 bases from J; junction bases left unmatched: 6. From germline, CDR1 is MDHEN and CDR2 SYDVKM. The CDR3 protein is CASSFHRGKENIQYF. CDR3 in DNA: TGTGCCAGCAGTTTCCACAGGGGGAAGGAAAACATTCAGTACTTC.

This clonotype came up a few times. This rearrangement joins TRBV12-3 or TRBV12-4 to TRBJ1-2; 9 nucleotides align to TRBD1. The ends lost 6 bases at V and 0 bases at J; junction bases unmatched: 8. This CDR3 spans 16 amino acids. The CDR3 nucleotides are TGTGCCAGCAGACCGGACAGGGGCATCACTAACTATGGCTACACCTTC. Amino acid sequence: CASRPDRGITNYGYTF.

J is TRBJ2-7 and V is TRBV18, with 8 bases lining up with TRBD2. The CDR3 has 15 residues. The ends lost 3 bases at V and 1 base at J; junction bases unmatched: 5. The germline V gene encodes CDR1 KGHSH and CDR2 LQKENI. The CDR3 sequence: CASSPPRGRSYEQYF. CDR3 in DNA: TGTGCCAGCTCACCTCCCCGCGGGAGGTCCTACGAGCAGTACTTC.

This chain links TRBV7-8 with TRBJ2-2; 13 bases are shared with TRBD2. The junction had 10 bases not matched to a gene; V was cut back by 5 bases and J by 7 bases. Germline lookup yields CDR1 SGHVS and CDR2 FQNEAQ. The length of the CDR3 is 17 residues. CDR3 bases: TGTGCCAGCAGCATACTGGGACTAGCGGGATCCCACGGGGAGCTGTTTTTT. This gives the protein CASSILGLAGSHGELFF.

V usage is TRBV24-1 and J usage is TRBJ2-3, with D perhaps given as TRBD1 or TRBD2 (5 bases each). V was shortened by 3 bases and J by 9 bases, with 15 bases between the two germline ends. Germline values: CDR1 KGHDR, CDR2 SFDVKD. The CDR3 runs 14 residues. In DNA form, the CDR3 reads TGTGCCACCAGTGATAGCCGGGACCTCGAAACGCAGTATTTT. Amino acid sequence: CATSDSRDLETQYF.

J is TRBJ1-4 and V is TRBV28; D not resolved. V was trimmed by 5 bases and J by 4 bases, leaving 8 bases between them. The CDR3 loop spans 13 amino acids. CDR1 and CDR2 from the germline V gene are MDHEN and SYDVKM. CDR3 in DNA: TGTGCCAGCAGTCTGGACTTTAATGAAAAACTGTTTTTT. Translation gives CASSLDFNEKLFF.

This clonotype occurred a few times. One end of the junction is discordant with germline, which a read error may explain. This chain connects TRBV7-9 to TRBJ2-3, with a weak D call TRBD2 (6 bases). This CDR3 has 15 residues. Germline V gene sequence: CDR1 SEHNR, CDR2 FQNEAQ (reference sequence). This chain's CDR3 is CASSRTSTSTDMQYF. CDR3 DNA sequence: TGTGCCAGCAGCCGTACATCTACTAGCACAGATATGCAGTATTTT. Complete variable domain (other parts from reference TRBV7-9 and TRBJ2-3): DTGVSQNPRHKITKRGQNVTFRCDPISEHNRLYWYRQTLGQGPEFLTYFQNEAQLEKSRLLSDRFSAERPKGSFSTLEIQRTEQGDSAMYLCASSRTSTSTDMQYFGPGTRLTVL.

This clonotype was seen at least ten times. The chain combines TRBV29-1 with TRBJ2-5; the match to TRBD2 covers 9 bases. V was pared by 4 bases and J by 1 base, with 7 bases of the junction left unmatched. The CDR3 sequence is 15 residues long. The germline gives CDR1 SQVTM, CDR2 ANQGSEA. As DNA, the CDR3 is TGCAGCGTTGTCCTGACTAGCGGACCCCAAGAGACCCAGTACTTC. This codes for CSVVLTSGPQETQYF. The whole variable domain, remainder taken from reference TRBV29-1 and TRBJ2-5, is SAVISQKPSRDICQRGTSLTIQCQVDSQVTMMFWYRQQPGQSLTLIATANQGSEATYESGFVIDKFPISRPNLTFSTLTVSNMSPEDSSIYLCSVVLTSGPQETQYFGPGTRLLVL.

CDR3 DNA sequence: TGTGCCAGCAGGAAGGGGTCTAATGAAAAACTGTTTTTT. Protein sequence: CASRKGSNEKLFF. The rearrangement uses TRBV25-1 and TRBJ1-4; tentatively, D is TRBD1 (5 bases). Germline CDR1 is MGHDK and CDR2 is SYGVNS. This CDR3 contains 13 residues. Trimming stripped 6 bases from V and 3 bases from J, with 8 bases between.

This clonotype occurred a few times. V gene TRBV12-3 or TRBV12-4 combines with J gene TRBJ2-7; D gene uncertain. V was cut by 5 bases and J by 7 bases, with 15 bases left in between. The CDR3 length is 13 residues. CDR3 loop: CASSPDKEYEQYF. The CDR3 DNA sequence: TGTGCCAGCAGTCCGGATAAAGAGTATGAGCAGTACTTC.

The chain combines TRBV18 with TRBJ2-5; D gene ambiguous. The J call is in doubt because the DNA end fits TRBJ2-1 better. Looked up from germline, CDR1 is KGHSH and CDR2 is LQKENI. The CDR3 consists of 15 residues. In DNA, the CDR3 is TGTGCCAGCTCACCTCGGGCTAAAGTATACAATGAGCAGTTCTTC. Protein product: CASSPRAKVYNEQFF.

Ten or more counts support this clonotype. The V gene is TRBV3-1, the J gene TRBJ2-5, with unresolved D. TRBJ2-1 explains the end of the DNA better; the J call may be wrong. The CDR3 is 11 residues long. Germline lookup yields CDR1 LGHDT and CDR2 YNNKEL (reference sequence). CDR3 sequence: CASSQLNEQFF. The CDR3 coding sequence is TGTGCCAGCAGCCAACTCAATGAGCAGTTCTTC.

This clonotype was counted ten times or more. V is TRBV13 and J is TRBJ2-2; the D gene could be TRBD1 or TRBD2 (5 bases each). V lost 6 bases and J 6 bases, leaving 17 bases between the germline ends. CDR3 size: 15 residues. Germline V lookup: CDR1 PRHDT, CDR2 FYEKMQ (reference sequence). The CDR3 DNA sequence: TGTGCCAGCAGTCTTGGACAAGGGAGCTCCGGGGAGCTGTTTTTT. Protein product: CASSLGQGSSGELFF. Together with reference TRBV13 and TRBJ2-2, the CDR3 gives the full variable domain: AAGVIQSPRHLIKEKRETATLKCYPIPRHDTVYWYQQGPGQDPQFLISFYEKMQSDKGSIPDRFSAQQFSDYHSELNMSSLELGDSALYFCASSLGQGSSGELFFGEGSRLTVL.

For this clonotype: One end of the junction fails to match germline, which may point to a read error. The chain joins TRBV7-2 to TRBJ1-5; D gene unclear. The germline CDR1 and CDR2 sequences are SGHTA and FQGNSA. This CDR3 spans 14 amino acids. This chain's CDR3 is CASSLERVSQPQHF. The CDR3 bases are TGCGCCAGCAGCTTAGAACGGGTATCTCAGCCCCAGCATTTT.

This clonotype was picked up a small number of times. The rearrangement joins TRBV4-2 to TRBJ2-1; the match to TRBD2 covers 7 bases. The CDR3 totals 17 residues. CDR1 is LGHNA, CDR2 YNFKEQ, per germline. V dropped 4 bases and J dropped 0; count of bases not matched to a gene: 9. CDR3 in amino acids: CASSPLLAPSSYNEQFF. The CDR3 nucleotides are TGTGCCAGCAGCCCCCTACTAGCGCCGAGCTCCTACAATGAGCAGTTCTTC.

J is TRBJ2-1 and V is TRBV29-1; D is unresolved. Per germline, CDR1 SQVTM and CDR2 ANQGSEA. CDR3 length: 13 amino acids. V lost 3 bases and J 0 bases, leaving 6 bases between the germline ends. CDR3: CSVDLSSYNEQFF. CDR3 sequence (DNA): TGCAGCGTTGATCTTTCCTCCTACAATGAGCAGTTCTTC.